The 28 T cell receptor beta chains below were found in one sample sequenced in a study of T cells in Graves' hyperthyroidism and ophthalmopathy. Amplified TCR beta CDR3 regions came from RNA transcripts. The TCR CDR3 first-round RT-PCR relied on the HTBI primer set. One entry per CDR3 protein, called by TCRdb with MiXCR from the multiplex PCR reads. Here the sample spans under 350,000 distinct CDR3 sequences, roughly 18% being singletons. The sample was blood. These receptors all come from a woman aged 45-60 years with Graves' hyperthyroidism.

This clonotype was observed a few times. The V call is TRBV20-1, the J call TRBJ1-1; D perhaps matches TRBD1 (6 bases). Germline V gene sequence: CDR1 DFQATT, CDR2 SNEGSKA (reference sequence). Deletions cut 0 bases from V and 4 bases from J, with 33 bases between. The CDR3 covers 21 residues. The chain's CDR3 is CSARDKRFWRQAFLEGTEAFF. The DNA for the CDR3 is TGCAGTGCTAGAGATAAAAGATTTTGGAGACAGGCGTTTTTGGAGGGCACTGAAGCTTTCTTT.

V usage is TRBV3-1 and J usage is TRBJ1-4; tentatively, D is TRBD1 (5 bases). Germline V gene sequence: CDR1 LGHDT, CDR2 YNNKEL (reference sequence). This CDR3 spans 15 amino acids. Trimming took off 6 bases at V and 7 bases at J, with 18 bases between the two ends. Written as DNA, the CDR3 is TGTGCCAGCAGTACCCGGTGGGGGTCAAGTGAAAAACTGTTTTTT. It yields the protein CASSTRWGSSEKLFF.

This clonotype occurred many times. The CDR3 reads CASSPTGTHEQYF. In DNA form, the CDR3 reads TGTGCCAGCAGTCCCACCGGGACTCACGAGCAGTACTTC. The chain combines TRBV28 with TRBJ2-7; D perhaps matches TRBD2 (6 bases). CDR1 MDHEN and CDR2 SYDVKM come from the germline V gene. V lost 5 bases, J lost 5 bases, and 13 bases lay in between. The CDR3 is 13 residues long.

There are many counts of this clonotype. The genes are TRBV3-1 and TRBJ2-5; D tentatively reads TRBD1 or TRBD2 (5 bases each). The germline V and J ends were trimmed by 4 bases and 1 base, with 13 bases remaining between them. The CDR3 loop spans 15 amino acids. Germline CDR1 and CDR2: LGHDT and YNNKEL (reference sequence). The CDR3 spells CASSPSWGPQETQYF. Here the CDR3 DNA reads TGTGCCAGCAGCCCGAGCTGGGGACCCCAAGAGACCCAGTACTTC.

The CDR3 here is CASRDRNTGELFF. The CDR3 DNA reads TGTGCCAGCAGGGACCGAAACACCGGGGAGCTGTTTTTT. This chain joins TRBV6-1 and TRBJ2-2; no clear D. The CDR3 has 13 residues. Trimming shortened V by 6 bases and J by 2 bases, and 7 bases separated the two germline ends. Germline CDR1 reads MNHNS; CDR2 reads SASEGT.

This clonotype was seen ten or more times. This chain links TRBV10-3 with TRBJ2-1; unclear D gene. Germline V gene data show CDR1 as ENHRY and CDR2 as SYGVKD. CDR3 length: 13 residues. V lost 0 bases and J lost 6, with 6 bases in between. The CDR3 DNA reads TGTGCCATCAGTGAGTCCCCGTCCAATGAGCAGTTCTTC. Its translation is CAISESPSNEQFF.

This clonotype was counted between two and nine times. The chain uses TRBV3-1 and TRBJ2-3, with TRBD2 as a possible D gene (5 bases). Germline CDR1 and CDR2: LGHDT and YNNKEL (reference sequence). The CDR3 consists of 13 residues. V dropped 4 bases and J dropped 11 bases, with 16 bases sitting between them. In DNA form, the CDR3 reads TGTGCCAGCAGCCGCCCAGAGGGCAGGCGGCAGTATTTT. Residues: CASSRPEGRRQYF.

This clonotype appeared a few times. This CDR3 is CASKGGVAGAPAYEQYF. In DNA, the CDR3 is TGCGCCAGCAAGGGCGGGGTAGCGGGAGCTCCGGCCTACGAGCAGTACTTC. The rearrangement joins TRBV5-1 to TRBJ2-7; 9 nucleotides match TRBD2. The junction had 15 bases not matched to a gene; V was cut back by 6 bases and J by 2 bases. CDR3 size: 17 residues. Looked up from germline, CDR1 is SGHRS and CDR2 is YFSETQ. The full variable domain, in which reference TRBV5-1 and TRBJ2-7 provide the parts outside the CDR3, is KAGVTQTPRYLIKTRGQQVTLSCSPISGHRSVSWYQQTPGQGLQFLFEYFSETQRNKGNFPGRFSGRQFSNSRSEMNVSTLELGDSALYLCASKGGVAGAPAYEQYFGPGTRLTVT.

In this sample, this clonotype turned up many times. The chain joins TRBV12-3 or TRBV12-4 to TRBJ1-2; D may be TRBD1 (5 bases). Trimming removed 7 bases at V and 3 bases at J, with 12 bases between. The CDR3 sequence is 13 residues long. The CDR3 DNA is TGTGCCAGCACCCGTGGGGGGTACTATGGCTACACCTTC. Translation: CASTRGGYYGYTF.

The rearrangement links TRBV20-1 to TRBJ2-2; D gene unclear. V was pared by 3 bases and J by 4 bases, with 18 bases between. This CDR3 comprises 16 residues. In germline, CDR1 is DFQATT, CDR2 SNEGSKA (reference sequence). The DNA of the CDR3 is TGCAGTGCTAGCGAACGCCGGAATTTCGGCACCGGGGAGCTGTTTTTT. Translating gives CSASERRNFGTGELFF.

This rearrangement joins TRBV4-2 to TRBJ2-1; a possible D gene is TRBD2 (5 bases). This CDR3 is built from 14 residues. Trimming removed 7 bases from V and 5 bases from J, with 15 bases in between. Per germline, CDR1 LGHNA and CDR2 YNFKEQ. CDR3 sequence (DNA): TGTGCCAGCAACGCCGACTATACCGACAATGAGCAGTTCTTC. Translating it yields CASNADYTDNEQFF.

The chain combines TRBV6-2 or TRBV6-3 with TRBJ2-3, with a weak D call TRBD2 (7 bases). Germline V gene data show CDR1 as MNHEY and CDR2 as SVGEGT. The ends were cut back, 2 bases at V and 3 bases at J, with 12 bases in the middle. This CDR3 is built from 15 residues. As DNA, the CDR3 is TGTGCCAGCAGTTACGATGGGGGGGCAACAGATACGCAGTATTTT. It encodes CASSYDGGATDTQYF.

This clonotype has just a few counts. The V and J genes are TRBV12-3 or TRBV12-4 and TRBJ1-2, with TRBD1 identical over 7 bases. The V and J ends lost 6 bases and 0 bases, in that order; junction bases with no gene match: 10. The CDR3 totals 16 residues. This chain's CDR3 is CASRRSYRGANYGYTF. The CDR3 DNA reads as TGTGCCAGCAGGCGCTCGTACAGGGGCGCTAACTATGGCTACACCTTC.

Many counts were recorded for this clonotype. This rearrangement joins TRBV3-1 to TRBJ1-1, with D possibly matching TRBD1 (5 bases). In germline, CDR1 is LGHDT, CDR2 YNNKEL (reference sequence). The V end lost 1 base, the J end lost 5 bases, and 17 bases lay between the germline ends. The CDR3 is 16 amino acids. This CDR3 is CASSQGGRGGRTEAFF. CDR3 DNA sequence: TGTGCCAGCAGCCAAGGGGGACGGGGGGGAAGGACTGAAGCTTTCTTT. Full variable domain (outside the CDR3, taken from reference TRBV3-1 and TRBJ1-1): DTAVSQTPKYLVTQMGNDKSIKCEQNLGHDTMYWYKQDSKKFLKIMFSYNNKELIINETVPNRFSPKSPDKAHLNLHINSLELGDSAVYFCASSQGGRGGRTEAFFGQGTRLTVV.

This clonotype was observed at least ten times. The chain employs TRBV12-3 or TRBV12-4 and TRBJ1-1; D is undetermined. This CDR3 has 14 residues. Trimming pared 2 bases from V and 4 bases from J, leaving 11 bases between. As DNA, the CDR3 is TGTGCCAGCAGTTTAAGGGAGGAGGGCACTGAAGCTTTCTTT. It translates to CASSLREEGTEAFF.

The chain has TRBV7-9 and TRBJ1-1; D is undetermined. V was trimmed by 3 bases and J by 11 bases, leaving 10 bases between them. The CDR3 totals 11 residues. CDR1 and CDR2 (germline): SEHNR, FQNEAQ (reference sequence). CDR3 protein: CASSFGGNAFF. CDR3 bases: TGTGCCAGCAGCTTTGGCGGGAACGCTTTCTTT.

The J gene is TRBJ2-7, the V gene TRBV3-1; a possible D gene is TRBD1 (6 bases). Per germline, CDR1 LGHDT and CDR2 YNNKEL (reference sequence). V was shortened by 2 bases and J by 7 bases, with 12 bases between the two germline ends. The CDR3 has 13 amino acids. The CDR3 sequence is CASSQTLGGEQYV. DNA of the CDR3: TGTGCCAGCAGCCAAACTTTAGGGGGTGAGCAGTACGTC.

The V call is TRBV5-1, the J call TRBJ2-2; 14 bases line up with TRBD2. This CDR3 is 16 amino acids long. V lost 4 bases and J lost 8; bases outside the gene matches: 7. CDR1 is SGHRS, CDR2 YFSETQ, per germline. In nucleotides, the CDR3 is TGCGCCAGCAGCCGGGGACTAGCGGGAGCTTGGGGGGAGCTGTTTTTT. It translates to CASSRGLAGAWGELFF.

This clonotype was recorded a few times. The rearrangement joins TRBV5-1 to TRBJ2-3; 7 bases agree with TRBD1. With 1 base clipped from V and 6 bases from J, the junction kept 5 bases outside the gene matches. Germline-derived CDR1 and CDR2 are SGHRS and YFSETQ. CDR3 length: 14 residues. In nucleotides, the CDR3 is TGCGCCAGCAGCTTGAAGGGGGCAGGCGATACGCAGTATTTT. It yields the protein CASSLKGAGDTQYF.

This clonotype came up many times. The chain recombines TRBV27 with TRBJ1-2, with TRBD1 matching 12 bases. This CDR3 is built from 16 residues. Germline CDR1 is MNHEY and CDR2 is SMNVEV (reference sequence). Losses at the gene ends were 10 bases for V and 6 bases for J; bases not matched to a gene: 15. The CDR3 spells CATSTGTGGFRDGYTF. The CDR3 DNA follows: TGTGCCACCAGCACCGGGACAGGGGGCTTTAGGGATGGCTACACCTTC.

This clonotype was seen ten or more times. The rearrangement links TRBV27 to TRBJ2-1; 9 nucleotides match TRBD2. The CDR3 spans 18 residues. CDR1 and CDR2 (germline): MNHEY, SMNVEV (reference sequence). V dropped 2 bases and J dropped 0; count of bases not matched to a gene: 8. The DNA for the CDR3 is TGTGCCAGCAGTTTAACAGCGGGGGGTTTGAGCTCCTACAATGAGCAGTTCTTC. As protein: CASSLTAGGLSSYNEQFF.

In the case of this clonotype: This may stem from a read error, because a much larger clone lies one nucleotide away. The gene calls are TRBV3-1 and TRBJ1-4, with D hard to call. V lost 1 base, J lost 0 bases, and 6 bases lay in between. The CDR3 is made up of 15 amino acids. The germline V gene has CDR1 LGHDT and CDR2 YNNKEL (reference sequence). CDR3 in DNA: TGTGCCAGCAGCCAAGGTCGTGCAACTAATGAAAAACTGTTTTTT. This gives the protein CASSQGRATNEKLFF.

This chain joins TRBV3-1 and TRBJ2-6; D gene ambiguous. The CDR3 sequence is 17 residues long. Trimming stripped 2 bases from V and 0 bases from J, with 11 bases between. Germline V CDR1 and CDR2: LGHDT, YNNKEL (reference sequence). CDR3 DNA sequence: TGTGCCAGCAGCCAACTCTCGCCGCTCTCTGGGGCCAACGTCCTGACTTTC. This translates into CASSQLSPLSGANVLTF.

V and J are TRBV19 and TRBJ1-5; D not certain. This CDR3 is built from 12 residues. With 7 bases removed from V and 6 bases from J, the gap between germline ends came to 10 bases. Germline V CDR1 and CDR2: LNHDA, SQIVND (reference sequence). CDR3 protein: CASNFAFQPQHF. The CDR3, as DNA: TGTGCCAGTAATTTCGCCTTTCAGCCCCAGCATTTT. The full variable domain, rest sourced from reference TRBV19 and TRBJ1-5, is DGGITQSPKYLFRKEGQNVTLSCEQNLNHDAMYWYRQDPGQGLRLIYYSQIVNDFQKGDIAEGYSVSREKKESFPLTVTSAQKNPTAFYLCASNFAFQPQHFGDGTRLSIL.

As regards this clonotype: A much larger clone lies a single base off, so this may be a read error. No conserved phenylalanine or tryptophan ends this CDR3, so it is likely a read error. This chain joins TRBV27 and TRBJ2-5; TRBD2 is a possible D gene (6 bases). Germline V gives CDR1 MNHEY, CDR2 SMNVEV (reference sequence). The CDR3 is 13 amino acids. Trimming shortened V by 5 bases and J by 7 bases, and 14 bases separated the two germline ends. CDR3 bases: TGTGCCAGCAGTGATCTAGTGGGGGGGACCCAGTACCTC. The encoded protein is CASSDLVGGTQYL.

The chain carries TRBV19 and TRBJ1-1; D is ambiguous. V dropped 9 bases and J dropped 4 bases, with 9 bases sitting between them. The germline gives CDR1 LNHDA, CDR2 SQIVND (reference sequence). The length of the CDR3 is 11 residues. CDR3 loop: CASLSPTEAFF. The CDR3 DNA reads TGTGCCAGCCTTAGTCCCACTGAAGCTTTCTTT.

The V gene is TRBV4-1, the J gene TRBJ2-7; 13 bases are shared with TRBD2. CDR1 and CDR2 (germline): MGHRA, YSYEKL. Losses at the gene ends were 4 bases for V and 0 bases for J; bases not matched to a gene: 3. This CDR3 comprises 16 residues. The CDR3 nucleotides are TGCGCCAGCAGCCCGGGACTAGCGGGGAGCTCCTACGAGCAGTACGTC. Amino acid sequence: CASSPGLAGSSYEQYV.

The genes are TRBV9 and TRBJ2-1; TRBD2 agrees at 12 bases. V dropped 2 bases and J dropped 4; count of bases not matched to a gene: 1. The CDR3 length is 15 residues. Germline CDR1 reads SGDLS; CDR2 reads YYNGEE. CDR3 sequence: CASSVTSGSYNEQFF. CDR3 nucleotides: TGTGCCAGCAGCGTGACTAGCGGGAGTTACAATGAGCAGTTCTTC.